The 14 T cell receptor beta chains reported below all come from one sample, sequenced in a study of blood T cells in healthy people across ages. For the second PCR, which ran for 7 to 11 cycles, a sample-barcoded 5' primer and a J-beta primer mix were used. Via MiXCR, TCRdb re-called the 5' RACE reads, giving one row per CDR3 protein. The sample lists 700,000 or so distinct CDR3 sequences; 35% to 50% were seen once. Sample: blood. These receptors came from an elderly man in good health.

This clonotype is a singleton in its sample. This sequence joins TRBV30 and TRBJ2-1, with TRBD1 matching over 7 bases. The V gene's germline CDR1 is GTSNPN and CDR2 SVGIG (reference sequence). The V segment lost 3 bases and the J segment 4 bases; nucleotides outside the gene matches: 12. CDR3 size: 16 residues. The CDR3 DNA reads as TGTGCCTGGAGGGCGACCGGGACAGAGGGATACAATGAGCAGTTCTTC. It is translated as CAWRATGTEGYNEQFF.

This clonotype occurred once. This chain uses TRBV12-3 or TRBV12-4 with TRBJ1-5; 7 bases agree with TRBD1. V lost 5 bases and J lost 6; bases outside the gene matches: 7. The CDR3 loop spans 14 amino acids. In DNA, the CDR3 is TGTGCCAGCAGTCGCACAGGGGTTCCTCAGCCCCAGCATTTT. Amino acid sequence: CASSRTGVPQPQHF.

This clonotype appeared a few times. This chain uses TRBV6-2 or TRBV6-3 with TRBJ2-1; tentative D call: TRBD2 (5 bases). Between the trimmed V and J ends, which lost 0 bases and 8 bases, there was a span of 20 bases. From germline, CDR1 is MNHEY and CDR2 SVGEGT. CDR3 length: 17 residues. The CDR3: CASSYSMRTRALYEQFF. Here the CDR3 DNA reads TGTGCCAGCAGTTACTCAATGCGGACGCGGGCTCTCTATGAGCAGTTCTTC.

This clonotype was observed a handful of times. This chain links TRBV7-9 with TRBJ2-7; D might be TRBD2 (6 bases). V was trimmed by 5 bases and J by 2 bases, leaving 16 bases between them. There are 15 residues in the CDR3. Germline loops: CDR1 SEHNR, CDR2 FQNEAQ (reference sequence). Here the CDR3 DNA reads TGTGCCAGCAGCCCGGGGACTTTTTTTCCCTACGAGCAGTACTTC. It is translated as CASSPGTFFPYEQYF.

V and J are TRBV20-1 and TRBJ2-3; tentative D call: TRBD1 (5 bases). Germline-derived CDR1 and CDR2 are DFQATT and SNEGSKA (reference sequence). V lost 3 bases and J 0 bases, leaving 7 bases between the germline ends. This CDR3 has 13 residues. CDR3 residues: CSARQGSTDTQYF. As DNA, the CDR3 is TGCAGTGCTAGGCAGGGTAGCACAGATACGCAGTATTTT.

This clonotype has at least ten counts. The CDR3 DNA reads as TGTGCCAGCAGCCAAAACAGGGGCGGCTACGAGCAGTACTTC. Translated: CASSQNRGGYEQYF. The chain links TRBV27 to TRBJ2-7; 7 bases map to TRBD1. CDR1 and CDR2 from the germline V gene are MNHEY and SMNVEV (reference sequence). Germline trimming cut 6 bases from V and 3 bases from J; bases unmatched to any gene: 8. The CDR3 consists of 14 residues.

The chain uses TRBV5-5 and TRBJ2-5; D is possibly TRBD1 (5 bases). CDR3 length: 15 residues. Trimming stripped 0 bases from V and 4 bases from J, with 13 bases between. Germline CDR1 reads SGHKS; CDR2 reads YYEKEE (reference sequence). The CDR3 DNA sequence: TGTGCCAGCAGCTTGGCCCAGGGTTTGCCAGAGACCCAGTACTTC. This codes for CASSLAQGLPETQYF.

The chain combines TRBV12-3 or TRBV12-4 with TRBJ1-1, with a tentative D call TRBD1 (6 bases). The CDR3 is made up of 12 amino acids. The ends were cut back, 6 bases at V and 6 bases at J, with 11 bases in the middle. In DNA form, the CDR3 reads TGTGCCAGCAGCCAGGGGATGTCTGAAGCTTTCTTT. As protein: CASSQGMSEAFF.

J is TRBJ2-5 and V is TRBV11-2, with D possibly TRBD1 on 5 matching bases. Trimming pared 1 base from V and 4 bases from J, leaving 13 bases between. The CDR3 totals 15 residues. Germline CDR1 is SGHAT and CDR2 is FQNNGV. As DNA, the CDR3 is TGTGCCAGCAGCTTAGTTGTGGGGCAGGCAGAGACCCAGTACTTC. It yields the protein CASSLVVGQAETQYF. Full variable domain (remainder filled in from reference TRBV11-2 and TRBJ2-5): EAGVAQSPRYKIIEKRQSVAFWCNPISGHATLYWYQQILGQGPKLLIQFQNNGVVDDSQLPKDRFSAERLKGVDSTLKIQPAKLEDSAVYLCASSLVVGQAETQYFGPGTRLLVL.

This clonotype was observed a handful of times. This chain links TRBV5-6 with TRBJ2-7; TRBD2 matches 8 bases. Trimming at V came to 0 bases and at J to 2 bases, leaving 4 bases not matched to a gene. The CDR3 is 15 amino acids. Germline V gene sequence: CDR1 SGHDT, CDR2 YYEEEE. CDR3 in DNA: TGTGCCAGCAGCTTGGGCGGGACTAGTACCTACGAGCAGTACTTC. This translates into CASSLGGTSTYEQYF.

This clonotype was found a few times. The chain is built from TRBV7-9 and TRBJ1-2; D is perhaps TRBD1 (5 bases). V lost 2 bases and J 8 bases, leaving 6 bases between the germline ends. This CDR3 has 11 residues. The germline gives CDR1 SEHNR, CDR2 FQNEAQ (reference sequence). The CDR3 DNA reads as TGTGCCAGCAGCTTATGGGGGGGCTACACCTTC. Translated, it gives CASSLWGGYTF.

CDR3 in amino acids: CASSLGATQADTQYF. The CDR3 nucleotides are TGTGCCAGCAGCTTGGGCGCGACCCAGGCAGATACGCAGTATTTT. This chain joins TRBV5-4 and TRBJ2-3; D remains unclear. This CDR3 is built from 15 residues. The germline V and J ends were trimmed by 0 bases and 4 bases, with 12 bases remaining between them. Germline CDR1 is SGHNT and CDR2 is YYREEE (reference sequence).

This clonotype was counted between two and nine times. This chain links TRBV28 with TRBJ1-2, with D perhaps TRBD1 (5 bases). The CDR3 length is 15 residues. The V end lost 3 bases, the J end lost 2 bases, and 13 bases lay between the germline ends. CDR1 is MDHEN, CDR2 SYDVKM, per germline. The CDR3 loop is CASSLSAWGNYGYTF. CDR3 nucleotide sequence: TGTGCCAGCAGTTTGAGTGCGTGGGGGAACTATGGCTACACCTTC.

This sequence joins TRBV3-1 and TRBJ1-2; maybe TRBD1 (5 bases). Trimming took off 3 bases at V and 3 bases at J, with 11 bases between the two ends. The CDR3 is made up of 14 amino acids. Germline V gene sequence: CDR1 LGHDT, CDR2 YNNKEL (reference sequence). CDR3 protein: CASSQGDGHYGYTF. The CDR3, as DNA: TGTGCCAGCAGCCAGGGGGACGGACACTATGGCTACACCTTC.